Below are 8 T cell receptor beta chains sequenced from a single sample in a study of PD-L1 blockade in urothelial cancer. Sequenced by immunoSEQ multiplex PCR; TCRdb stores in-frame clones only, minus some. The table shows about 51,000 clones, with approximately 83% occurring only once. This material consisted of PBMCs, taken around atezolizumab (anti-PD-L1) treatment. The receptors were gathered from a man between 60 and 70 years old with urothelial cancer.

The chain combines TRBV7-9 with TRBJ2-3; a possible D gene is TRBD2 (6 bases). Germline values: CDR1 SEHNR, CDR2 FQNEAQ (reference sequence). The V gene lost 1 base and the J gene lost 2 bases, with 10 bases spanning the gap. This CDR3 region has 15 residues. CDR3 coding DNA: TGTGCCAGCAGCTTAGGGGGGGTCTACACAGATACGCAGTATTTT. Amino acids: CASSLGGVYTDTQYF.

The CDR3 region has the DNA TGTGCCATCAGGATAGGACAGGGGAACGGAAACACCATATATTTT. It translates to CAIRIGQGNGNTIYF. The gene calls are TRBV10-3 and TRBJ1-3; TRBD1 matches at 9 bases. The CDR3 totals 15 residues. Losses at the gene ends were 6 bases for V and 4 bases for J; bases not matched to a gene: 7. The germline CDR1 and CDR2 sequences are ENHRY and SYGVKD.

J is TRBJ2-3 and V is TRBV5-1; 12 nucleotides align to TRBD2. Germline V gives CDR1 SGHRS, CDR2 YFSETQ. The V gene end was trimmed by 4 bases and the J gene end by 4 bases; junction bases not matched to a gene: 7. The CDR3 is 16 amino acids. CDR3: CASSQLAGGLSDTQYF. Written as DNA, the CDR3 is TGCGCCAGCAGCCAACTAGCGGGAGGACTGTCAGATACGCAGTATTTT.

The rearrangement links TRBV27 to TRBJ1-5; TRBD1 matches at 7 bases. The V gene end was trimmed by 10 bases and the J gene end by 6 bases; junction bases not matched to a gene: 12. Germline loops: CDR1 MNHEY, CDR2 SMNVEV (reference sequence). The CDR3 is made up of 14 amino acids. The CDR3 DNA reads TGTGCCACCCAAGGAGGGGGCGCAGGTCAGCCCCAGCATTTT. This translates into CATQGGGAGQPQHF.

V usage is TRBV4-1 and J usage is TRBJ1-1; 7 bases are a match to TRBD1. The CDR3 has 17 residues. Trimming took 0 bases from V and 0 from J; bases not matched to a gene: 7. Germline V CDR1 and CDR2: MGHRA, YSYEKL. DNA of the CDR3: TGCGCCAGCAGCCAAGATCTTAGACAGGGCATGAACACTGAAGCTTTCTTT. This gives the protein CASSQDLRQGMNTEAFF.

V gene TRBV4-2 combines with J gene TRBJ1-5; D not resolved. CDR3 size: 14 residues. V was cut by 4 bases and J by 8 bases, with 15 bases left in between. Germline V gene data show CDR1 as LGHNA and CDR2 as YNFKEQ. The CDR3 sequence: CASSLGNGGEPQHF. For the CDR3, the DNA is TGTGCCAGCAGCCTGGGGAACGGAGGAGAGCCCCAGCATTTT.

The chain is built from TRBV5-1 and TRBJ2-2, with TRBD1 identical over 7 bases. Germline V gene data show CDR1 as SGHRS and CDR2 as YFSETQ. The CDR3 has 15 residues. The V gene end was trimmed by 2 bases and the J gene end by 2 bases; junction bases not matched to a gene: 3. In nucleotides, the CDR3 is TGCGCCAGCAGCTTCTGGACAGGAAACACCGGGGAGCTGTTTTTT. This gives the protein CASSFWTGNTGELFF.

The genes are TRBV7-2 and TRBJ2-3; 10 bases match TRBD2. The CDR3 has 16 amino acids. Germline V CDR1 and CDR2: SGHTA, FQGNSA. J gave up 1 base and V 3 bases, and 4 bases lay outside the gene matches. The CDR3 DNA reads TGTGCCAGCAGCTTGGGAACTAGCGGGGGCACAGATACGCAGTATTTT. Translated: CASSLGTSGGTDTQYF.